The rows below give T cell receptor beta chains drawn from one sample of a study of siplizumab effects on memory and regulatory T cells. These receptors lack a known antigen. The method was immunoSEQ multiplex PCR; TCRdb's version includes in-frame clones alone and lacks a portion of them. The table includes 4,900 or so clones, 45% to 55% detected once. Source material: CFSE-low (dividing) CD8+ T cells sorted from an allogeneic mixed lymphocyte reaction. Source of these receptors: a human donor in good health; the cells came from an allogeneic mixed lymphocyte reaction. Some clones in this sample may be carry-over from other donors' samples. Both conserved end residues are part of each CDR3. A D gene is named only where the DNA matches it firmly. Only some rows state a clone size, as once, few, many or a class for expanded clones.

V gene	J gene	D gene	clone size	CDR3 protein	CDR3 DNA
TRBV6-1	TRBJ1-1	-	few	CASSELLYTEAFF	TGTGCCAGCAGTGAATTACTCTACACTGAAGCTTTCTTT
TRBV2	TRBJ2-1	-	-	CASSDVSVLAYNEQFF	TGTGCCAGCAGTGACGTCAGCGTACTGGCGTACAATGAGCAGTTCTTC
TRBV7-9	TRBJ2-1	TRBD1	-	CASSPGTGGVYNEQFF	TGTGCCAGCAGCCCGGGGACAGGGGGCGTCTACAATGAGCAGTTCTTC
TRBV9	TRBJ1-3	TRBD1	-	CASSANTGGATDTIYF	TGTGCCAGCAGCGCCAACACAGGGGGCGCAACGGACACCATATATTTT
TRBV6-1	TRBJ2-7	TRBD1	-	CASSEVGQGAGEQYF	TGTGCCAGCAGTGAAGTGGGACAGGGGGCTGGCGAGCAGTACTTC
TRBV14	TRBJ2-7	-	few	CASSPPGLTYEQYF	TGTGCCAGCAGCCCACCGGGACTGACCTACGAGCAGTACTTC
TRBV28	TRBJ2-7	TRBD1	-	CASSPGTGGYEQYF	TGTGCCAGCAGCCCCGGGACAGGGGGGTACGAGCAGTACTTC
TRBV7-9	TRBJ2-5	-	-	CASSYEVQETQYF	TGTGCCAGCAGCTACGAGGTCCAAGAGACCCAGTACTTC
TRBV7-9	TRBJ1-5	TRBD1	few	CASSTTRAGTEEPQHF	TGTGCCAGCAGTACCACCAGAGCAGGGACAGAGGAGCCCCAGCATTTT
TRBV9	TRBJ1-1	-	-	CASSAEDSNTEAFF	TGTGCCAGCAGCGCGGAAGACAGTAACACTGAAGCTTTCTTT
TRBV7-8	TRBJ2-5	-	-	CASNPEEVTESGETQYF	TGTGCCAGCAACCCCGAAGAAGTCACGGAATCAGGGGAGACCCAGTACTTC
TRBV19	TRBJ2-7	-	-	CASSTDSARDEQYF	TGTGCCAGTAGTACTGATTCGGCTCGGGACGAGCAGTACTTC
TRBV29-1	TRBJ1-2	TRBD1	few	CSVHDRGQFYGYTF	TGCAGCGTCCACGACAGGGGGCAGTTCTATGGCTACACCTTC
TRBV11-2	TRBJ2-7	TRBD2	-	CASSLLAGDYEQYF	TGTGCCAGCAGCTTACTAGCGGGGGACTACGAGCAGTACTTC
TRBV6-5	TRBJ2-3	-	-	CASSLTAGAADTQYF	TGTGCCAGCAGTCTAACCGCTGGAGCGGCAGATACGCAGTATTTT
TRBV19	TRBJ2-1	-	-	CASSPLVAGENEQFF	TGTGCCAGTAGCCCCTTAGTTGCAGGGGAGAATGAGCAGTTCTTC
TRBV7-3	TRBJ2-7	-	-	CASSPNNRVEQYF	TGTGCCAGCAGCCCAAACAACAGGGTGGAGCAGTACTTC
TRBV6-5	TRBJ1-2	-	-	CASSPGPSYGYTF	TGTGCCAGCAGTCCCGGACCTAGCTATGGCTACACCTTC
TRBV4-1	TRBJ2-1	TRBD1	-	CASSQDRDRGGHEQFF	TGCGCCAGCAGCCAAGACCGGGACAGGGGTGGGCATGAGCAGTTCTTC
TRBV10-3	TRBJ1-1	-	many	CAVRTGGGTEAFF	TGTGCCGTCAGGACCGGGGGAGGCACTGAAGCTTTCTTT
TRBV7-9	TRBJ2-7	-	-	CASSSVTLDYEQYF	TGTGCCAGCAGCTCTGTCACATTAGACTACGAGCAGTACTTC
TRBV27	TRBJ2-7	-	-	CASSAPLGGSGYEQYF	TGTGCCAGCAGTGCCCCCCTGGGCGGGTCGGGGTACGAGCAGTACTTC
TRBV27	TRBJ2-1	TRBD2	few	CASSVPGGGEQFF	TGTGCCAGCAGCGTCCCCGGGGGGGGAGAGCAGTTCTTC
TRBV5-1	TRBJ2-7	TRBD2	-	CASSLTLGLQTEQYF	TGCGCCAGCAGCTTGACGTTGGGACTACAGACCGAGCAGTACTTC
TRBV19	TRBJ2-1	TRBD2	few	CASSIVAGVPYNEQFF	TGTGCCAGTAGTATTGTCGCGGGGGTTCCGTACAATGAGCAGTTCTTC
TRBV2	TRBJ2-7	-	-	CASSYEQYF	TGTGCCAGTTCCTACGAGCAGTACTTC
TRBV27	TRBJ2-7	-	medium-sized	CASRLGYEQYF	TGTGCCAGCAGGCTGGGTTACGAGCAGTACTTC
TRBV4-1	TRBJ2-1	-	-	CASSQDYGVKSDEQFF	TGCGCCAGCAGCCAAGATTACGGGGTAAAGTCCGATGAGCAGTTCTTC